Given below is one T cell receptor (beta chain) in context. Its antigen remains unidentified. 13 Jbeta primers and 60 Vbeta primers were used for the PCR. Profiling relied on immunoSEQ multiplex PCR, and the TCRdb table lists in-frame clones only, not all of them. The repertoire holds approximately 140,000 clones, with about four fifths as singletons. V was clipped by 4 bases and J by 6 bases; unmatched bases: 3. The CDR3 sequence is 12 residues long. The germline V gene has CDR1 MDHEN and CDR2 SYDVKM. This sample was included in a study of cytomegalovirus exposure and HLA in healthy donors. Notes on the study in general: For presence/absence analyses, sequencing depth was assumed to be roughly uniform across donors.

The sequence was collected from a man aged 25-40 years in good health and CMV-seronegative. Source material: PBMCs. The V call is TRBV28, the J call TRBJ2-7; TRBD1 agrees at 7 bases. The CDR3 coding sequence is TGTGCCAGCAGTTCACAGGGGCGCGAGCAGTACTTC. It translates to CASSSQGREQYF.